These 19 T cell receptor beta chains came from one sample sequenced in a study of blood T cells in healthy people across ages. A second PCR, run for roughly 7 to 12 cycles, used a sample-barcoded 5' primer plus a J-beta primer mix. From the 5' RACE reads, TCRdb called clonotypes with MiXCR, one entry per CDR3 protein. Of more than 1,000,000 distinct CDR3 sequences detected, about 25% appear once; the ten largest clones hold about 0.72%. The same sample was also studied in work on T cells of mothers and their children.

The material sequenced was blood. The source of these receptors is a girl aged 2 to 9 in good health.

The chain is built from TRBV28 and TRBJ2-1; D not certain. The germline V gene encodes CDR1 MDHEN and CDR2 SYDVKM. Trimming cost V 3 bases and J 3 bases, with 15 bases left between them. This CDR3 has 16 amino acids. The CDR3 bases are TGTGCCAGCAGTTTCGGTGTGGTGGGAAACTACAATGAGCAGTTCTTC. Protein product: CASSFGVVGNYNEQFF.

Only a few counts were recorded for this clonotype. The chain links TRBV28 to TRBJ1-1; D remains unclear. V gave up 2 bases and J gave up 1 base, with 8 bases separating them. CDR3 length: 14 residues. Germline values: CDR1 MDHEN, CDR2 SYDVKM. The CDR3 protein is CASSLGYQNTEAFF. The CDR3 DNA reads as TGTGCCAGCAGTTTAGGATACCAGAACACTGAAGCTTTCTTT. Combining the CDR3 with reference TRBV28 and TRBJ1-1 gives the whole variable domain DVKVTQSSRYLVKRTGEKVFLECVQDMDHENMFWYRQDPGLGLRLIYFSYDVKMKEKGDIPEGYSVSREKKERFSLILESASTNQTSMYLCASSLGYQNTEAFFGQGTRLTVV.

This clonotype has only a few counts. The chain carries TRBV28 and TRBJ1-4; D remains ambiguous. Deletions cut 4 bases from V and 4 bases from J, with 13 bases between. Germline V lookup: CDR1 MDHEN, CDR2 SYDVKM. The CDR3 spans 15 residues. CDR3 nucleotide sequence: TGTGCCAGCAGTTCCGGGAGCAGGAGTAATGAAAAACTGTTTTTT. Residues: CASSSGSRSNEKLFF.

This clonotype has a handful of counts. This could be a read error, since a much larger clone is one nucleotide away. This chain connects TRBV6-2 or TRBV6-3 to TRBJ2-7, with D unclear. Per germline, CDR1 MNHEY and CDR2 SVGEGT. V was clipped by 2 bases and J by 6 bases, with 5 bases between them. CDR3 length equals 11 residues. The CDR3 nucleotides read TGTGCCAGCAGTTACGCCTCCGAGCAGTACTTC. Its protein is CASSYASEQYF.

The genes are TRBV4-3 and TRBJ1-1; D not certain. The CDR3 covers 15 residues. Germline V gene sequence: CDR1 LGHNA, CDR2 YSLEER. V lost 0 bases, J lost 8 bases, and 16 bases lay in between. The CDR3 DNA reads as TGCGCCAGCAGCCAAGAGTGGTCTACCGGCAGCGAAGCTTTCTTT. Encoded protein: CASSQEWSTGSEAFF.

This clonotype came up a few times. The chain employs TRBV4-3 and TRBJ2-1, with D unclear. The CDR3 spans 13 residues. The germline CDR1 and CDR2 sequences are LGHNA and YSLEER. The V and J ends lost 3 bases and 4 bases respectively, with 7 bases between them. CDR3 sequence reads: CASSQLRYNEQFF. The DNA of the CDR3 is TGCGCCAGCAGCCAGCTCCGTTACAATGAGCAGTTCTTC.

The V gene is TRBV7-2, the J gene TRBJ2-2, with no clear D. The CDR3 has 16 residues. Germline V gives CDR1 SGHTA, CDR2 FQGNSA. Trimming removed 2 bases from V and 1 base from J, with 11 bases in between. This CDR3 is CASSLLGIVNTGELFF. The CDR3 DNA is TGTGCCAGCAGCTTATTAGGGATAGTGAACACCGGGGAGCTGTTTTTT.

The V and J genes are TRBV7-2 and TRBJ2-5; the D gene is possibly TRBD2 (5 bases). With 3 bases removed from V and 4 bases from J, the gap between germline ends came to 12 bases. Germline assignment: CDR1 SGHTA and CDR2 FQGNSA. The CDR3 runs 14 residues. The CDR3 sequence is CASSLRAGVETQYF. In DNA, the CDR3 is TGTGCCAGCAGCTTGAGGGCCGGGGTAGAGACCCAGTACTTC.

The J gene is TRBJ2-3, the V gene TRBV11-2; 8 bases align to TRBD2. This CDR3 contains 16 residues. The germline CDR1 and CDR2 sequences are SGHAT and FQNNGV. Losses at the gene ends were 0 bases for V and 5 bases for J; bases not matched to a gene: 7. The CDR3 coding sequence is TGTGCCAGCAGCTTAGAAGGGCGGGGGGCCGTAGATACGCAGTATTTT. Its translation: CASSLEGRGAVDTQYF.

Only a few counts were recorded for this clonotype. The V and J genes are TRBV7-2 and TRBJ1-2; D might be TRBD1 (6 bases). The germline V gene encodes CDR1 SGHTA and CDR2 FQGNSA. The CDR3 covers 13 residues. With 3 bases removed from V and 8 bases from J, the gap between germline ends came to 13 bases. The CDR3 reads CASSFTGKKGYTF. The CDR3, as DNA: TGTGCCAGCAGCTTCACAGGGAAGAAGGGCTACACCTTC.

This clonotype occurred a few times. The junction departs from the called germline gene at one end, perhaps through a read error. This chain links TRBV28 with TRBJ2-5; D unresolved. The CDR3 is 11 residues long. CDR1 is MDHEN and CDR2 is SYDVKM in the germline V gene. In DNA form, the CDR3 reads TGTGCCAGCAGTCAAGAGACCCCTTTGGACTTC. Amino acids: CASSQETPLDF.

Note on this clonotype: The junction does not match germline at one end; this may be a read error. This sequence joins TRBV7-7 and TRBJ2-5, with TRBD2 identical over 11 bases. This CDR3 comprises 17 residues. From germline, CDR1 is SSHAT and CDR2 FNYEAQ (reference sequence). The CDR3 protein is CASSLELAGEGRETQYF. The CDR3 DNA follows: TGTGCTAGCAGCTTAGAACTAGCGGGAGAAGGTCGAGAGACCCAGTACTTC.

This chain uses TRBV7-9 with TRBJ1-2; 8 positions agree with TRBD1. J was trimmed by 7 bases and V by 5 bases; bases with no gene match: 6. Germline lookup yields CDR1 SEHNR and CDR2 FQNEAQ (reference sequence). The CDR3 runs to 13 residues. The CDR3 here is CASSPGTGAGYTF. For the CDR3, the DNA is TGTGCCAGCAGCCCTGGGACAGGAGCTGGCTACACCTTC.

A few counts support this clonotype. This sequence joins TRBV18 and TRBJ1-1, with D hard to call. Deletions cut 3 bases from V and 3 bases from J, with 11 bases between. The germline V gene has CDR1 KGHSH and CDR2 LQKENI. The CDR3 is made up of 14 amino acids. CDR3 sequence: CASSPNGPHTEAFF. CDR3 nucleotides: TGTGCCAGCTCACCGAACGGCCCGCACACTGAAGCTTTCTTT.

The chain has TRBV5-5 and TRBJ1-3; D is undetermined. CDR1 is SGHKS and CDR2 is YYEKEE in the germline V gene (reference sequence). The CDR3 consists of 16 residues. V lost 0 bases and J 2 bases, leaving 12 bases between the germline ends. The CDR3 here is CASSLAGSFPGNTIYF. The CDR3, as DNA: TGTGCCAGCAGCTTGGCGGGTTCTTTCCCTGGAAACACCATATATTTT.

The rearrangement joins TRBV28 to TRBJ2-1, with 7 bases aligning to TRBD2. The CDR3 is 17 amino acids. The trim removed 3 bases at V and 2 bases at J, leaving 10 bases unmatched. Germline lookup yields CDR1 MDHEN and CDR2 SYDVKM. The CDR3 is CASSFLAGGSPYNEQFF. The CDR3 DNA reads TGTGCCAGCAGTTTTTTGGCTGGCGGGAGCCCCTACAATGAGCAGTTCTTC.

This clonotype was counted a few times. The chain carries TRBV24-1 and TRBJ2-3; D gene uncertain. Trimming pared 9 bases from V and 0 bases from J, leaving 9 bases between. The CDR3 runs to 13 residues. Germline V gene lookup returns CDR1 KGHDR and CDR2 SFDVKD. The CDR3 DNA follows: TGTGCCACCGATTCCGGGAGCACAGATACGCAGTATTTT. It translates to CATDSGSTDTQYF.

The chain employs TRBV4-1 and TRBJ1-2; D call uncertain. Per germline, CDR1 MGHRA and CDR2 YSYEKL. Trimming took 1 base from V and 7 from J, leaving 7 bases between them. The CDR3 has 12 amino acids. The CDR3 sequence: CASSQGLGGYTF. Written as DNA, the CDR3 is TGCGCCAGCAGCCAAGGTCTTGGTGGCTACACCTTC.

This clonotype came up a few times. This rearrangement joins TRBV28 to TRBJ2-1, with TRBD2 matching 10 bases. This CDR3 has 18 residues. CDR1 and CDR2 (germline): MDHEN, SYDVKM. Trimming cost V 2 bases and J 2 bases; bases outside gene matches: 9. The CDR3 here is CASSLPSGRALPYNEQFF. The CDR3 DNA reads TGTGCCAGCAGTTTACCCAGCGGGAGGGCCCTTCCCTACAATGAGCAGTTCTTC.